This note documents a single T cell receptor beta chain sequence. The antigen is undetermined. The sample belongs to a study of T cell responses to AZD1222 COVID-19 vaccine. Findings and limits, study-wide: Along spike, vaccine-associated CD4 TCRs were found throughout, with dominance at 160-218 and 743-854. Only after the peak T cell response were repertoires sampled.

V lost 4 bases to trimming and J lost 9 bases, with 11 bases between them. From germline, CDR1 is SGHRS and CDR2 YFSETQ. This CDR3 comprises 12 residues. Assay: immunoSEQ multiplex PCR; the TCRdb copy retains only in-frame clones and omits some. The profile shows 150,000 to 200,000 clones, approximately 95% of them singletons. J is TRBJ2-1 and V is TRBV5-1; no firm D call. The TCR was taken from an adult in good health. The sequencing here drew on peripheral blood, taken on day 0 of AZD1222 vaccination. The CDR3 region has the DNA TGCGCCAGCAGCGTGGGAACGGTTGAGCAGTTCTTC. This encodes CASSVGTVEQFF. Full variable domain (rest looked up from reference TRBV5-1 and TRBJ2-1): KAGVTQTPRYLIKTRGQQVTLSCSPISGHRSVSWYQQTPGQGLQFLFEYFSETQRNKGNFPGRFSGRQFSNSRSEMNVSTLELGDSALYLCASSVGTVEQFFGPGTRLTVL.